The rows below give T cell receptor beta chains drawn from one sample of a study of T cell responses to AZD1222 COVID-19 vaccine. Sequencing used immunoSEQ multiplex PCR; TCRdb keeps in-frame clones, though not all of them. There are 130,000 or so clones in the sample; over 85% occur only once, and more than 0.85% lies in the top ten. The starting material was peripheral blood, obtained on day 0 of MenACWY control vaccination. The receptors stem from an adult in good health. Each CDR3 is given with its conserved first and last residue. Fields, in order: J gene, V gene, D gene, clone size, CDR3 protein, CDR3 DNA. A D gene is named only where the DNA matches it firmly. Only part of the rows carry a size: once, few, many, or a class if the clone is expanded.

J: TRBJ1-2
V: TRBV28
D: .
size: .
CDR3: CASSSTGTPGGYTF
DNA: TGTGCCAGCAGTTCAACCGGGACCCCTGGCGGCTACACCTTC

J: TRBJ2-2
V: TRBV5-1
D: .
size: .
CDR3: CASSFGGGAGTGELFF
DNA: TGCGCCAGCAGCTTCGGCGGGGGCGCGGGTACCGGGGAGCTGTTTTTT

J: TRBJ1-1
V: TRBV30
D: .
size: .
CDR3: CAWSPQGVGSEAFF
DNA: TGTGCCTGGAGTCCACAGGGTGTTGGATCCGAAGCTTTCTTT

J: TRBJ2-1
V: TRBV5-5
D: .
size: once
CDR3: CASSLGTNPEQFF
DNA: TGTGCCAGCAGCTTGGGGACTAACCCAGAGCAGTTCTTC

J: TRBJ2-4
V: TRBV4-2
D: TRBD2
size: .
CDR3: CASSQDKGGTSGPFASHIQYF
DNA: TGTGCCAGCAGCCAAGATAAAGGGGGCACTAGCGGGCCTTTCGCTTCCCACATTCAGTACTTC

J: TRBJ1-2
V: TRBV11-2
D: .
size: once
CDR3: CASRSRTDYGYTF
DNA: TGTGCCAGCAGATCGAGGACAGACTATGGCTACACCTTC

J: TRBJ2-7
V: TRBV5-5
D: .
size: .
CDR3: CASSLVARRGHYEQYF
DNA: TGTGCCAGCAGCTTGGTTGCCCGCCGGGGCCACTACGAGCAGTACTTC

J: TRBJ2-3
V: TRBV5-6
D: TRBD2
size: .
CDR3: CASSPETSGTRYF
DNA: TGTGCCAGCAGCCCGGAGACTAGCGGGACGAGGTATTTT

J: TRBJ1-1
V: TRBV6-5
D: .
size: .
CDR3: CASSYSDATEAFF
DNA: TGTGCCAGCAGTTACTCGGATGCCACTGAAGCTTTCTTT

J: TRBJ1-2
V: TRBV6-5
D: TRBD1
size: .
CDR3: CASSYSPLGTGSGYTF
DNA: TGTGCCAGCAGTTACTCGCCGCTTGGGACAGGGAGTGGCTACACCTTC

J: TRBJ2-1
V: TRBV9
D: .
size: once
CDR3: CASSTPREETTALYNEQFF
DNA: TGTGCCAGCAGCACCCCGAGGGAGGAGACCACCGCCCTCTACAATGAGCAGTTCTTC

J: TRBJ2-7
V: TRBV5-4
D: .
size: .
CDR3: CASRNLYEQYF
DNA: TGTGCCAGCCGGAACCTTTACGAGCAGTACTTC

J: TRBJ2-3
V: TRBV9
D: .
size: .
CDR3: CASSLSTDTQYF
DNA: TGTGCCAGCAGCCTAAGCACAGATACGCAGTATTTT

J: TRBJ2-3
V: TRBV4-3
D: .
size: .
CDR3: CASSLLHRDVDTQYF
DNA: TGCGCCAGCAGCCTCTTGCACCGGGATGTAGATACGCAGTATTTT

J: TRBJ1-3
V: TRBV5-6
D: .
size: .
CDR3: CASSLASRGSTPGNTIYF
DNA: TGTGCCAGCAGCTTGGCTTCCAGGGGTTCGACCCCTGGAAACACCATATATTTT

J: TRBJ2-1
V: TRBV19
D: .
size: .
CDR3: CASSTPGNEQFF
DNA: TGTGCCAGTAGTACCCCAGGGAATGAGCAGTTCTTC

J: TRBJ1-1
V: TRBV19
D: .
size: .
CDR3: CASSSNEGRAGTEAFF
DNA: TGTGCCAGTAGTTCGAATGAGGGACGGGCGGGGACTGAAGCTTTCTTT

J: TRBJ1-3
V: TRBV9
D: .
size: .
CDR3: CASSTPSGNTIYF
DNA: TGTGCCAGCAGCACGCCCTCTGGAAACACCATATATTTT

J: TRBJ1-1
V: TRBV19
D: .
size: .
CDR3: CASSPSPGTTEAFF
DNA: TGTGCCAGTAGTCCTTCCCCGGGGACTACTGAAGCTTTCTTT

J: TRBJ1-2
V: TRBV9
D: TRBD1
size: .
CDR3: CASSEGASNYGYTF
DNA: TGTGCCAGCAGCGAGGGGGCTTCGAACTATGGCTACACCTTC

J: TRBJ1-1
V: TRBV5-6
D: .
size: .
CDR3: CASSPVSGLNTEAFF
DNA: TGTGCCAGCAGCCCCGTCTCGGGGTTGAACACTGAAGCTTTCTTT

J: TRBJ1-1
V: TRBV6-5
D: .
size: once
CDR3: CASVRPGNTEAFF
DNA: TGTGCCAGCGTCCGGCCAGGGAACACTGAAGCTTTCTTT

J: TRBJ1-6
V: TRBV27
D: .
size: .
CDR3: CASSLHGGSDNSPLHF
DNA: TGTGCCAGCAGTTTACACGGAGGGAGCGATAATTCACCCCTCCACTTT

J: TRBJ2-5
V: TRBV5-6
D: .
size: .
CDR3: CASSLGGQGTQETQYF
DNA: TGTGCCAGCAGCTTGGGGGGGCAGGGGACCCAAGAGACCCAGTACTTC

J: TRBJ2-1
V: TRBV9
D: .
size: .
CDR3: CASSVSGSIYNEQFF
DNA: TGTGCCAGCAGCGTATCCGGGAGTATCTACAATGAGCAGTTCTTC

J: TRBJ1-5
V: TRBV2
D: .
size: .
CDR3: CASSESPGSNQPQHF
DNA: TGTGCCAGCAGTGAATCCCCAGGTAGCAATCAGCCCCAGCATTTT

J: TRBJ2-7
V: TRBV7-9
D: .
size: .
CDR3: CASSLDQSVGREQYF
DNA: TGTGCCAGCAGCTTAGACCAGAGCGTGGGCCGCGAGCAGTACTTC

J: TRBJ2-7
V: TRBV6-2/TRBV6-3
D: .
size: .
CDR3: CASSRSVYEQYF
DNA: TGTGCCAGCAGTCGTTCGGTGTACGAGCAGTACTTC

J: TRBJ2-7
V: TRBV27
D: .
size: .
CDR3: CASSLFSVGSDYEQYF
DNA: TGTGCCAGCAGTTTATTTTCGGTGGGCAGCGACTACGAGCAGTACTTC